The 21 T cell receptor beta chains presented below share a single source sample, sequenced in a study of blood T cell repertoires in COVID-19. This table comes from immunoSEQ multiplex PCR, and its TCRdb copy is limited to in-frame clones, with some not included. Of 250,000 or so clones listed, about 86% are singletons. Material for sequencing was peripheral blood. These receptors were obtained from a man aged 25 to 40 with active or convalescent COVID-19.

This rearrangement joins TRBV4-1 to TRBJ1-1; D gene ambiguous. The CDR3 runs 16 residues. V was trimmed by 1 base and J by 1 base, leaving 13 bases between them. From germline, CDR1 is MGHRA and CDR2 YSYEKL. CDR3 protein: CASSQGPGGRNTEAFF. The CDR3 nucleotides read TGCGCCAGCAGCCAAGGCCCGGGAGGAAGGAACACTGAAGCTTTCTTT.

The chain is built from TRBV27 and TRBJ2-7; 11 bases agree with TRBD2. Germline lookup yields CDR1 MNHEY and CDR2 SMNVEV (reference sequence). Trimming at V came to 6 bases and at J to 3 bases, leaving 28 bases not matched to a gene. The CDR3 has 22 amino acids. For the CDR3, the DNA is TGTGCCAGCAGCTTTTCTTTTATGGGGTCTAGCGGGGGGCGACCAACTTACTACGAGCAGTACTTC. Residues: CASSFSFMGSSGGRPTYYEQYF.

V and J are TRBV18 and TRBJ2-7, with a weak D call TRBD2 (6 bases). Germline V lookup: CDR1 KGHSH, CDR2 LQKENI. The CDR3 is 16 residues long. The V end lost 2 bases, the J end lost 5 bases, and 19 bases lay between the germline ends. CDR3 in amino acids: CASSPTPEGTADEQYF. CDR3 in DNA: TGTGCCAGCTCACCAACGCCGGAGGGTACGGCGGACGAGCAGTACTTC.

The chain recombines TRBV3-1 (or the pseudogene TRBV3-2) with TRBJ1-2, with D possibly being TRBD1 (6 bases). The CDR3 is made up of 17 amino acids. V was cut by 0 bases and J by 3 bases, with 17 bases left in between. Germline V CDR1 and CDR2: LGHDT, YNNKEL (reference sequence). The CDR3 region is CASSQDGSRGGYYGYTF. In nucleotides, the CDR3 is TGTGCCAGCAGCCAAGACGGTTCCCGGGGGGGCTACTATGGCTACACCTTC.

The chain has TRBV7-6 and TRBJ2-2, with TRBD2 as a possible D gene (5 bases). V lost 5 bases and J lost 2, with 21 bases in between. CDR3 length: 18 residues. Per the germline V gene, CDR1 is SGHVS and CDR2 is FNYEAQ. The CDR3 bases are TGTGCCAGCAGCGCCCCCGGAGGCCCCCAACCCAACACCGGGGAGCTGTTTTTT. It codes for CASSAPGGPQPNTGELFF.

CDR3 in DNA: TGTGCCAGCAGCTTAGGGGTCGGGGGAATAGATACGCAGTATTTT. It specifies CASSLGVGGIDTQYF. The gene calls are TRBV11-3 and TRBJ2-3; perhaps TRBD2 as D (6 bases). The CDR3 sequence is 15 residues long. Per germline, CDR1 SGHNT and CDR2 YENEEA. V was pared by 1 base and J by 5 bases, with 13 bases between.

V usage is TRBV19 and J usage is TRBJ2-3, with D uncertain. This CDR3 region has 13 residues. CDR1 is LNHDA, CDR2 SQIVND, per germline (reference sequence). Trimming took 4 bases from V and 2 from J, leaving 7 bases between them. The CDR3 region is CASSTTSTDTQYF. In DNA, the CDR3 is TGTGCCAGTAGTACGACTTCCACAGATACGCAGTATTTT.

The chain has TRBV5-6 and TRBJ2-7, with D tentatively TRBD2 (6 bases). Trimming took off 3 bases at V and 3 bases at J, with 10 bases between the two ends. Germline V gene data show CDR1 as SGHDT and CDR2 as YYEEEE. The CDR3 consists of 13 residues. The CDR3 reads CASSWGTDYEQYF. The CDR3 bases are TGTGCCAGCAGCTGGGGGACTGACTACGAGCAGTACTTC.

The J gene is TRBJ2-1, the V gene TRBV5-1, with D perhaps TRBD2 (5 bases). The CDR3 consists of 13 residues. CDR1 is SGHRS, CDR2 YFSETQ, per germline. Trimming removed 0 bases from V and 7 bases from J, with 8 bases in between. The CDR3 DNA follows: TGCGCCAGCAGCTTGGCCCGGGAAAATGAGCAGTTCTTC. This translates into CASSLARENEQFF.

This clone was observed once. The rearrangement joins TRBV19 to TRBJ2-4; 9 nucleotides agree with TRBD2. J lost 11 bases, V lost 3 bases, and 11 bases had no gene match. The CDR3 covers 15 residues. The germline V gene encodes CDR1 LNHDA and CDR2 SQIVND (reference sequence). This CDR3 is CASSIFPSSGDLQYF. The DNA for the CDR3 is TGTGCCAGTAGTATTTTTCCTTCTAGCGGGGACCTTCAGTACTTC.

This clone was seen more than once but under ten times. The V and J genes are TRBV6-5 and TRBJ2-7; TRBD2 might be the D (6 bases). Germline values: CDR1 MNHEY, CDR2 SVGAGI. Trimming shortened V by 6 bases and J by 7 bases, and 10 bases separated the two germline ends. CDR3 length: 11 residues. The CDR3 region has the DNA TGTGCCAGCAGCCGTCGGGGGGAGCAGTACTTC. This translates into CASSRRGEQYF.

The chain has TRBV5-4 and TRBJ1-3; TRBD1 matches at 8 bases. The CDR3 is 15 amino acids. From germline, CDR1 is SGHNT and CDR2 YYREEE (reference sequence). Unmatched junction bases numbered 5, after V lost 4 bases and J lost 2 bases. The CDR3 protein is CASSPTGEAGNTIYF. CDR3 in DNA: TGTGCCAGCAGCCCGACAGGGGAGGCTGGAAACACCATATATTTT.

This clone was detected only a few times. CDR3 in DNA: TGTGCCAGCTCACCTTTCGGCGGGGACCTAGCCAAAAACATTCAGTACTTC. This sequence encodes CASSPFGGDLAKNIQYF. V is TRBV18 and J is TRBJ2-4; D might be TRBD2 (6 bases). V was cut by 3 bases and J by 0 bases, with 15 bases left in between. Germline CDR1 and CDR2: KGHSH and LQKENI. The CDR3 covers 17 residues.

The chain couples TRBV6-5 to TRBJ2-5; 7 nucleotides align to TRBD2. Per the germline V gene, CDR1 is MNHEY and CDR2 is SVGAGI. The CDR3 is 15 amino acids. V lost 4 bases to trimming and J lost 3 bases; unmatched junction nucleotides: 8. The CDR3 protein is CASSWPSGAEETQYF. The DNA for the CDR3 is TGTGCCAGCAGTTGGCCGAGCGGGGCAGAAGAGACCCAGTACTTC.

A few counts support this clone. The chain has TRBV7-8 and TRBJ2-7, with TRBD2 matching over 8 bases. The CDR3 has 14 residues. Trimming took 2 bases from V and 4 from J; bases not matched to a gene: 4. The V gene's germline CDR1 is SGHVS and CDR2 FQNEAQ. CDR3 sequence (DNA): TGTGCCAGCAGCTTATGGCGGGGGGAATACGAGCAGTACTTC. Protein product: CASSLWRGEYEQYF. Together with reference TRBV7-8 and TRBJ2-7, the CDR3 gives the full variable domain: GAGVSQSPRYKVAKRGQDVALRCDPISGHVSLFWYQQALGQGPEFLTYFQNEAQLDKSGLPSDRFFAERPEGSVSTLKIQRTQQEDSAVYLCASSLWRGEYEQYFGPGTRLTVT.

The V gene is TRBV19, the J gene TRBJ1-6; D remains ambiguous. In germline, CDR1 is LNHDA, CDR2 SQIVND (reference sequence). CDR3 size: 13 residues. The V and J ends lost 7 bases and 9 bases respectively, with 13 bases between them. CDR3 residues: CASTDRVASPLHF. CDR3 DNA: TGTGCCAGTACCGATCGGGTGGCTTCACCCCTCCACTTT.

The V call is TRBV4-1, the J call TRBJ1-2, with D possibly TRBD1 on 6 matching bases. The V gene lost 1 base and the J gene lost 3 bases, with 6 bases spanning the gap. CDR3 length: 13 residues. Per the germline V gene, CDR1 is MGHRA and CDR2 is YSYEKL. The CDR3 loop is CASSQGTDYGYTF. CDR3 DNA sequence: TGCGCCAGCAGCCAAGGGACAGACTATGGCTACACCTTC.

The chain couples TRBV9 to TRBJ1-2; D not resolved. V lost 4 bases, J lost 0 bases, and 19 bases lay in between. CDR3 length: 17 amino acids. Germline values: CDR1 SGDLS, CDR2 YYNGEE. The DNA of the CDR3 is TGTGCCAGCAGCCCACACCTCGCGACAAGAGCTAACTATGGCTACACCTTC. It encodes CASSPHLATRANYGYTF.

The rearrangement links TRBV27 to TRBJ2-1, with 12 bases matching TRBD2. Unmatched junction bases numbered 2, after V lost 4 bases and J lost 1 base. This CDR3 region has 16 residues. Germline-derived CDR1 and CDR2 are MNHEY and SMNVEV (reference sequence). The CDR3 DNA reads as TGTGCCAGCAGTTCTAGCGGGGGGGCGTCCTACAATGAGCAGTTCTTC. Translation gives CASSSSGGASYNEQFF.

V gene TRBV20-1 combines with J gene TRBJ2-7, with D possibly matching TRBD1 (6 bases). The CDR3 sequence is 11 residues long. Between the trimmed V and J ends, which lost 6 bases and 3 bases, there was a span of 9 bases. Per germline, CDR1 DFQATT and CDR2 SNEGSKA (reference sequence). CDR3: CSALDSYEQYF. The CDR3 region has the DNA TGCAGTGCACTGGACAGCTACGAGCAGTACTTC.

The chain combines TRBV5-1 with TRBJ1-6; 8 bases are shared with TRBD1. The CDR3 has 14 residues. Trimming took 4 bases from V and 8 from J; bases not matched to a gene: 5. Per germline, CDR1 SGHRS and CDR2 YFSETQ. The CDR3 bases are TGCGCCAGCAGCCCTGGACAGGGCGATTCACCCCTCCACTTT. This gives the protein CASSPGQGDSPLHF.